The rows below give T cell receptor beta chains drawn from one sample of a study of cytomegalovirus exposure and HLA in healthy donors. Using immunoSEQ multiplex PCR, the repertoire was profiled, and TCRdb retains in-frame clones only, with some absent. The data hold 150,000 to 200,000 clones, with more than 70% observed a single time. Sequencing was carried out using PBMCs. The receptors originated from a woman aged 18-35 years in good health and CMV-seronegative. Both conserved end residues are part of each CDR3. A D gene is named only where the DNA matches it firmly. Rows give clone size only sometimes, using once, few, many, or a class for an expanded clone.

d_call	clone_size	v_call	j_call	cdr3_aa	cdr3_nt
-	-	TRBV5-1	TRBJ2-1	CASSLVSRQAYNEQFF	TGCGCCAGCAGCTTGGTTTCGCGGCAAGCCTACAATGAGCAGTTCTTC
TRBD1	-	TRBV6-5	TRBJ2-3	CASSYNWDRGFPEYF	TGTGCCAGCAGTTACAACTGGGACAGGGGCTTTCCCGAGTATTTT
-	-	TRBV5-4	TRBJ1-2	CASTLGGDYGYTF	TGTGCCAGCACCCTGGGGGGAGACTATGGCTACACCTTC
-	-	TRBV6-5	TRBJ2-1	CASSSSGVVSYNEQFF	TGTGCCAGCAGTTCCTCGGGAGTAGTTTCCTACAATGAGCAGTTCTTC
TRBD2	-	TRBV14	TRBJ2-7	CASSQYWGGAYEQYF	TGTGCCAGCAGCCAATATTGGGGGGGGGCCTACGAGCAGTACTTC
-	few	TRBV19	TRBJ2-7	CASRAHSSYEQYF	TGTGCCAGTCGAGCTCATAGCTCCTACGAGCAGTACTTC
-	-	TRBV7-9	TRBJ1-2	CASSLDARVFGLNYGYTF	TGTGCCAGCAGCTTAGATGCCCGAGTCTTTGGGCTCAACTATGGCTACACCTTC
-	-	TRBV5-5	TRBJ1-5	CASSWGDSNQPQHF	TGTGCCAGCAGCTGGGGAGATAGCAATCAGCCCCAGCATTTT
-	-	TRBV5-1	TRBJ2-1	CASSSQGGNEQFF	TGCGCCAGCAGCTCACAGGGTGGGAATGAGCAGTTCTTC
TRBD1	-	TRBV4-1	TRBJ2-3	CASSQWTGSTDTQYF	TGCGCCAGCAGCCAGTGGACAGGGAGCACAGATACGCAGTATTTT
-	-	TRBV2	TRBJ2-6	CASTQGAGANVLTF	TGTGCCAGCACCCAGGGTGCTGGGGCCAACGTCCTGACTTTC
-	once	TRBV15	TRBJ1-3	CATSLDRTRGNTIYF	TGTGCCACCAGCCTTGACCGGACAAGAGGAAACACCATATATTTT
TRBD2	-	TRBV7-2	TRBJ2-1	CAEGTSGFIEQFF	TGTGCCGAAGGGACTAGCGGATTCATTGAGCAGTTCTTC
TRBD2	-	TRBV11-1	TRBJ2-5	CASSLGTSGGLLYQETQYF	TGTGCCAGCAGCTTAGGGACTAGCGGGGGGTTGCTGTACCAAGAGACCCAGTACTTC
TRBD1	-	TRBV4-1	TRBJ2-5	CASSQRQGVGETQYF	TGCGCCAGCAGCCAACGACAGGGTGTTGGGGAGACCCAGTACTTC
TRBD2	-	TRBV7-8	TRBJ2-7	CASSFGTSGGQLYF	TGTGCCAGCAGCTTCGGGACTAGCGGGGGCCAACTTTACTTC
TRBD2	-	TRBV13	TRBJ2-7	CASSSGLDLREQYF	TGTGCCAGCAGCTCCGGACTAGATCTGCGCGAGCAGTACTTC
TRBD1	-	TRBV7-6	TRBJ2-2	CASSHTTGGSKTGELFF	TGTGCCAGCAGCCACACGACAGGGGGCTCGAAAACCGGGGAGCTGTTTTTT
-	-	TRBV12-5	TRBJ1-5	CASGLVYGGYNQPQHF	TGTGCTAGTGGTTTGGTTTATGGGGGGTACAATCAGCCCCAGCATTTT
TRBD1	-	TRBV5-1	TRBJ2-3	CASSWPATGGESTDTQYF	TGCGCCAGCAGCTGGCCCGCTACAGGGGGCGAGTCAACAGATACGCAGTATTTT
TRBD2	-	TRBV4-2	TRBJ2-3	CASSQLTTLLAGITDTQYF	TGTGCCAGCAGCCAACTCACTACCCTACTAGCGGGGATCACAGATACGCAGTATTTT
TRBD2	-	TRBV2	TRBJ2-7	CASSLTSGGLSYEQYF	TGTGCCAGCAGTTTGACTAGCGGGGGCTTATCCTACGAGCAGTACTTC
-	-	TRBV5-6	TRBJ1-5	CASSLLDNQPQHF	TGTGCCAGCAGCTTGCTAGACAATCAGCCCCAGCATTTT
-	-	TRBV7-6	TRBJ1-3	CASSRGRNTIYF	TGTGCCAGCAGCCGAGGGAGAAACACCATATATTTT
-	-	TRBV11-2	TRBJ2-7	CASSPSPSYEQYF	TGTGCCAGCAGCCCCTCCCCCTCCTACGAGCAGTACTTC
TRBD2	-	TRBV11-3	TRBJ2-1	CASSTGLGVVEQFF	TGTGCCAGCAGCACGGGACTAGGGGTGGTTGAGCAGTTCTTC
-	few	TRBV11-2	TRBJ2-7	CASSLTGIQYF	TGTGCCAGCAGCTTAACAGGGATCCAGTACTTC
-	-	TRBV10-3	TRBJ1-3	CAISGTSGNTIYF	TGTGCCATCAGCGGGACATCTGGAAACACCATATATTTT
-	-	TRBV6-5	TRBJ2-1	CASTNNDEQFF	TGTGCCAGCACCAACAATGATGAGCAGTTCTTC
TRBD2	-	TRBV7-7	TRBJ2-2	CASSFTSVGPGELFF	TGTGCCAGCAGCTTCACTAGCGTAGGGCCCGGGGAGCTGTTTTTT
-	-	TRBV6-5	TRBJ1-1	CASSSEGLNTEAFF	TGTGCCAGCAGTTCGGAGGGGTTGAACACTGAAGCTTTCTTT
-	few	TRBV20-1	TRBJ1-1	CSARADTEAFF	TGCAGTGCTAGGGCGGACACTGAAGCTTTCTTT
-	-	TRBV2	TRBJ1-2	CASSEATRNYGYTF	TGTGCCAGCAGTGAAGCAACGAGAAACTATGGCTACACCTTC
-	-	TRBV2	TRBJ2-1	CASSAPGPTYNEQFF	TGTGCCAGCAGTGCCCCAGGGCCCACCTACAATGAGCAGTTCTTC
TRBD1	many	TRBV27	TRBJ1-2	CASSPGQGTLGYTF	TGTGCCAGCAGTCCCGGACAGGGAACTCTCGGCTACACCTTC
TRBD1	-	TRBV7-8	TRBJ1-1	CASSLDTGVNTEAFF	TGTGCCAGCAGCTTAGACACAGGGGTGAACACTGAAGCTTTCTTT
-	-	TRBV19	TRBJ1-4	CASSFGQGYEKLFF	TGTGCCAGTAGTTTTGGGCAGGGATATGAAAAACTGTTTTTT
-	-	TRBV28	TRBJ1-2	CASSLAPEGYTF	TGTGCCAGCAGTTTGGCCCCGGAGGGCTACACCTTC
-	-	TRBV27	TRBJ1-6	CASSFVSGGYNSPLHF	TGTGCCAGCAGTTTCGTGAGTGGAGGTTATAATTCACCCCTCCACTTT
TRBD1	-	TRBV7-9	TRBJ1-2	CASSLGQGSDYTF	TGTGCCAGCAGCTTGGGACAGGGCTCGGACTACACCTTC
TRBD1	-	TRBV6-1	TRBJ1-1	CASSVTGTDTEAFF	TGTGCCAGCAGTGTCACCGGGACAGACACTGAAGCTTTCTTT